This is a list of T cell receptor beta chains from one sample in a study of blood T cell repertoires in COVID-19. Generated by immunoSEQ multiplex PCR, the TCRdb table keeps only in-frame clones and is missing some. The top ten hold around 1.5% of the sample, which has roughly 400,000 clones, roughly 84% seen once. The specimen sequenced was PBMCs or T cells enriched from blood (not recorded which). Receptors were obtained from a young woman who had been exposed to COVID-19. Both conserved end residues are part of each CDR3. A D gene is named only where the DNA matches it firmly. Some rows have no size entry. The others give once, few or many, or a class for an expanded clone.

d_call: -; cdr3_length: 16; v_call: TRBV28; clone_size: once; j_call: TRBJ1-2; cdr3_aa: CASSLNPGQRGYGYTF; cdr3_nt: TGTGCCAGCAGTTTAAACCCCGGACAGCGGGGCTATGGCTACACCTTC
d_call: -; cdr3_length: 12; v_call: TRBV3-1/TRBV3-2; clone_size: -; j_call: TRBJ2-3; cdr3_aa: CASSQHTDTQYF; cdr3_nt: TGTGCCAGCAGCCAACACACAGATACGCAGTATTTT
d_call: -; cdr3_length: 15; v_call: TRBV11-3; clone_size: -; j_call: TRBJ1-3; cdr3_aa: CASSLEGAPGNTIYF; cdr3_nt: TGTGCCAGCAGCTTAGAGGGGGCTCCTGGAAACACCATATATTTT
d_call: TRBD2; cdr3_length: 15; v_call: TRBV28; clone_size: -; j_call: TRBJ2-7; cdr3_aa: CASSLSGTTGSQQYF; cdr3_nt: TGTGCCAGCAGTTTATCAGGGACTACCGGATCTCAGCAGTACTTC
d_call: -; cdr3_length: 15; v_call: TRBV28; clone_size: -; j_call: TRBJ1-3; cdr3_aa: CASSQTGFSGNTIYF; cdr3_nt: TGTGCCAGCAGCCAAACAGGGTTCTCTGGAAACACCATATATTTT
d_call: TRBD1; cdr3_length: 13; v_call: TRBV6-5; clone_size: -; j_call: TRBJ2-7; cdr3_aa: CASNQQGPYEQYF; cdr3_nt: TGTGCCAGCAACCAACAGGGGCCCTACGAGCAGTACTTC
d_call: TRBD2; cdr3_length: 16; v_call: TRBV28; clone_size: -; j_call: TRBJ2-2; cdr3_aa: CASSLTSGGRTGELFF; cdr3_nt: TGTGCCAGCAGTCTCACTAGCGGGGGGCGAACCGGGGAGCTGTTTTTT
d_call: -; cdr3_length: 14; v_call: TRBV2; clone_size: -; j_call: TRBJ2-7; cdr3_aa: CASRDPGGSYEQYF; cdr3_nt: TGTGCCAGCAGGGATCCAGGGGGGTCCTACGAGCAGTACTTC
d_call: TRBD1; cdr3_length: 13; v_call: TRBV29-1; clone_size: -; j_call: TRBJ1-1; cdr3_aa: CSVGQGVDTEAFF; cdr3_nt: TGCAGCGTCGGACAGGGGGTAGACACTGAAGCTTTCTTT
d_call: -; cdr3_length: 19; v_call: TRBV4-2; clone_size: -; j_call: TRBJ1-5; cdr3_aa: CASSQDLRTDLYSNQPQHF; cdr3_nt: TGTGCCAGCAGCCAAGATCTGAGGACAGATCTCTATAGCAATCAGCCCCAGCATTTT
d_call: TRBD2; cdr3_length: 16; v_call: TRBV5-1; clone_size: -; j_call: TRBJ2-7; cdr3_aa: CASSLELAGGSYEQYF; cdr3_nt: TGCGCCAGCAGCTTGGAGTTAGCGGGAGGCTCCTACGAGCAGTACTTC
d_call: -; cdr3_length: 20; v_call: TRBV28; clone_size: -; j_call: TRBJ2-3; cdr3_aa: CASSFPGRITPTDSTDTQYF; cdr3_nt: TGTGCCAGCAGTTTCCCCGGCCGGATTACCCCGACAGATAGCACAGATACGCAGTATTTT
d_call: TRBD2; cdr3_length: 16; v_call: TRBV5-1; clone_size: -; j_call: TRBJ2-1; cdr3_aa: CASSSIAGASYNEQFF; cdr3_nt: TGCGCCAGCAGCTCCATAGCGGGGGCGTCCTACAATGAGCAGTTCTTC
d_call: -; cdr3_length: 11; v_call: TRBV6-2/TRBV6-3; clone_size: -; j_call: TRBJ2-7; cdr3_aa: CASSYEAIRHF; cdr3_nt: TGTGCCAGCAGTTACGAGGCGATCCGGCACTTC
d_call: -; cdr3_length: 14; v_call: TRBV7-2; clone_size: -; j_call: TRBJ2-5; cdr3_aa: CASSSWGVQETQYF; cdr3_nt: TGTGCCAGCAGCTCCTGGGGGGTTCAAGAGACCCAGTACTTC
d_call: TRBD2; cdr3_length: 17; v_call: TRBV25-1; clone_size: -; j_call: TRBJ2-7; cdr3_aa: CASSDAPGTSGSYEQYF; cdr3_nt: TGTGCCAGCAGTGATGCCCCCGGGACTAGCGGATCCTACGAGCAGTACTTC
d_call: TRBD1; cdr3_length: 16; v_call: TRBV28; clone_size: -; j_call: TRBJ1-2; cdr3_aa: CASSSLGTGDARGYTF; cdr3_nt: TGTGCCAGCAGTTCGCTCGGGACAGGGGACGCTAGGGGCTACACCTTC
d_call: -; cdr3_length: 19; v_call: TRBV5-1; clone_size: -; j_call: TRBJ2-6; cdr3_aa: CASSPGGWGQSSGANVLTF; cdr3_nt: TGCGCCAGCAGCCCAGGCGGTTGGGGACAAAGCTCTGGGGCCAACGTCCTGACTTTC
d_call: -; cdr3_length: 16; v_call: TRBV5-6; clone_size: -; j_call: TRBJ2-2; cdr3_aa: CASSFNGLVVTGELFF; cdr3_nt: TGTGCCAGCAGCTTCAATGGCCTAGTAGTGACCGGGGAGCTGTTTTTT
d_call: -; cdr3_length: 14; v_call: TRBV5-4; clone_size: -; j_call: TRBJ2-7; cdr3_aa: CASKTSLGGYEQYF; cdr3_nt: TGTGCCAGCAAAACTTCCCTTGGAGGCTACGAGCAGTACTTC
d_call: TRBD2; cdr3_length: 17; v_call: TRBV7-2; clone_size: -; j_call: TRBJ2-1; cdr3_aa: CASSERGLAGGQNEQFF; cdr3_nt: TGTGCCAGCAGCGAGAGGGGACTAGCGGGGGGGCAAAATGAGCAGTTCTTC
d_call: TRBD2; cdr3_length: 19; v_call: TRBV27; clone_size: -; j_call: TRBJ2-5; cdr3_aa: CASSFYPGLAGGGRTTQYF; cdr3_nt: TGTGCCAGCAGTTTTTACCCGGGACTAGCGGGAGGGGGGAGAACGACCCAGTACTTC
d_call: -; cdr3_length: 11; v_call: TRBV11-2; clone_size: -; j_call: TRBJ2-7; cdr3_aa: CASSLGSEQYF; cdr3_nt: TGTGCCAGCAGCTTAGGTAGCGAGCAGTACTTC
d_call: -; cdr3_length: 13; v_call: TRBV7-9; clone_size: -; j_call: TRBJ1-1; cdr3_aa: CASSLALATEAFF; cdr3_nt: TGTGCCAGCAGCTTAGCATTGGCCACTGAAGCTTTCTTT
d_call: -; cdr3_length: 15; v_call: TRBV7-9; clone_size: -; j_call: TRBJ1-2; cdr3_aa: CASSALQGFNYGYTF; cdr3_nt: TGTGCCAGCAGCGCATTGCAGGGATTTAACTATGGCTACACCTTC
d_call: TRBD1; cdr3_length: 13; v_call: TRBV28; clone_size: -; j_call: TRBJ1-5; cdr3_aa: CASSRDSNQPQHF; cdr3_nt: TGTGCCAGCAGCCGGGACAGTAATCAGCCCCAGCATTTT
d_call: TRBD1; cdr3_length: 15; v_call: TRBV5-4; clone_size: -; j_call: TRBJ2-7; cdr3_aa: CASSFPGQGVYEQYF; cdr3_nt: TGTGCCAGCAGCTTTCCGGGACAGGGGGTTTACGAGCAGTACTTC
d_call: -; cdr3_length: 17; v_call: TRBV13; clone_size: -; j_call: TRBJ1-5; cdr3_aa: CASSLGYVRKTDQPQHF; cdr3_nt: TGTGCCAGCAGCTTAGGGTACGTCAGGAAAACCGATCAGCCCCAGCATTTT
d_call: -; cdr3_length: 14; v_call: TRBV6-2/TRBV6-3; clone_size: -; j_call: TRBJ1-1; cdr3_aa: CASSFSTLNTEAFF; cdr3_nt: TGTGCCAGCAGTTTTAGTACGTTGAACACTGAAGCTTTCTTT
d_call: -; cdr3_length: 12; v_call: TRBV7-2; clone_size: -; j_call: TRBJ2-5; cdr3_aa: CASSLAGETQYF; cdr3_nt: TGTGCCAGCAGCTTAGCGGGCGAGACCCAGTACTTC
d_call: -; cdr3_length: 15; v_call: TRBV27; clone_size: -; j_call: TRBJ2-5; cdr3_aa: CASSSEAGVIETQYF; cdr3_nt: TGTGCCAGCAGTTCGGAGGCAGGGGTTATTGAGACCCAGTACTTC
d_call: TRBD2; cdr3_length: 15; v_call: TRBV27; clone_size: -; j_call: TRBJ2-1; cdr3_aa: CASSLSASGTIEQFF; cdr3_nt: TGTGCCAGCAGTTTATCGGCTAGCGGGACAATTGAGCAGTTCTTC
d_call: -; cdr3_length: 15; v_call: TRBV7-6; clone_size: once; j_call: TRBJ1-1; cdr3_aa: CASRLAAGGSTEAFF; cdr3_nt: TGTGCCAGCAGGCTAGCGGCCGGGGGGAGCACTGAAGCTTTCTTT
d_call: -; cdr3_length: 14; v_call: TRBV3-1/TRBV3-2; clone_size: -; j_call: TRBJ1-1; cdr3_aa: CASSPTGRNTEAFF; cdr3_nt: TGTGCCAGCAGCCCCACAGGGAGGAACACTGAAGCTTTCTTT
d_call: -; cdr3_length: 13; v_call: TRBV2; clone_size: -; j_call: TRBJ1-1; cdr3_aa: CASSEQGVAEAFF; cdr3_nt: TGTGCCAGCAGTGAACAGGGTGTCGCTGAAGCTTTCTTT
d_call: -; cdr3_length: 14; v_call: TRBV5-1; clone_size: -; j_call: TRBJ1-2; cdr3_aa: CASSLGLRGYGYTF; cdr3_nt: TGCGCCAGCAGCTTGGGACTTCGTGGCTATGGCTACACCTTC
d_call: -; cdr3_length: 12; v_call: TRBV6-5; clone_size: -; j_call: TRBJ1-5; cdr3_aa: CASSPRDGGLNF; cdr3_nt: TGTGCCAGCAGTCCAAGGGACGGAGGGTTGAATTTT
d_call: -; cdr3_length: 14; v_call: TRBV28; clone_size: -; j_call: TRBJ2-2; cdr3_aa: CASSQTGYTGELFF; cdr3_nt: TGTGCCAGCAGTCAGACAGGTTACACCGGGGAGCTGTTTTTT
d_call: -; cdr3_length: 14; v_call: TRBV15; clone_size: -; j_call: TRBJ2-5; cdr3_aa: CATSRGRGRETQYF; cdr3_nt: TGTGCCACCAGCAGAGGCAGGGGACGGGAGACCCAGTACTTC
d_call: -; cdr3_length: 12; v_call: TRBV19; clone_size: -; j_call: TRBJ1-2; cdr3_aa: CASSMVRYGYTF; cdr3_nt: TGTGCCAGTAGTATGGTCAGGTATGGCTACACCTTC
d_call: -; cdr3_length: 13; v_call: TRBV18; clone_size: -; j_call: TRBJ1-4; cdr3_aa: CASSPYQLEKLFF; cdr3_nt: TGTGCCAGCTCACCGTACCAACTCGAAAAACTGTTTTTT
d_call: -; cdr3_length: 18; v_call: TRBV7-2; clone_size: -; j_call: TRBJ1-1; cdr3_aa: CASSLGGGWAATNTEAFF; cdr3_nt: TGTGCCAGCAGCTTAGGCGGCGGGTGGGCCGCAACGAACACTGAAGCTTTCTTT
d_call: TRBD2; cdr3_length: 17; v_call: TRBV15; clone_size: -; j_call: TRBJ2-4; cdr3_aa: CATSRTSGSLGENIQYF; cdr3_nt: TGTGCCACCAGCAGGACTAGCGGGAGCTTGGGGGAAAACATTCAGTACTTC
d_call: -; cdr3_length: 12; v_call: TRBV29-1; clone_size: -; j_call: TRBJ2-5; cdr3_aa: CSVRDFQETQYF; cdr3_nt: TGCAGCGTTAGAGACTTTCAAGAGACCCAGTACTTC
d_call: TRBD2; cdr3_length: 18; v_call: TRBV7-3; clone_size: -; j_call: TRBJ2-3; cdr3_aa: CASSFSGGFTVSTDTQYF; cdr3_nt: TGTGCCAGCAGCTTTTCGGGGGGTTTTACCGTTAGCACAGATACGCAGTATTTT
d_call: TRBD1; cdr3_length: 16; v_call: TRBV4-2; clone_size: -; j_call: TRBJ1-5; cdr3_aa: CASSQDQDRGDQPQHF; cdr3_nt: TGTGCCAGCAGCCAAGATCAGGACAGGGGCGATCAGCCCCAGCATTTT
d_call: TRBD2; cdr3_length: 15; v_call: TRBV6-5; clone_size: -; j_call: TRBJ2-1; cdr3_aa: CASTASGGIGNEQFF; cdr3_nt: TGTGCCAGCACCGCTAGCGGGGGGATCGGCAATGAGCAGTTCTTC
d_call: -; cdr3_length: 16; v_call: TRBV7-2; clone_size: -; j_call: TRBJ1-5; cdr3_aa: CASSSGTQNSNQPQHF; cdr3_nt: TGTGCCAGCAGCTCCGGGACACAAAATAGCAATCAGCCCCAGCATTTT
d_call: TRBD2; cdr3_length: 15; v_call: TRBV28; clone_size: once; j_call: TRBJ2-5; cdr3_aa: CASSFGLAGLETQYF; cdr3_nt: TGTGCCAGCAGTTTCGGACTAGCGGGGTTAGAGACCCAGTACTTC
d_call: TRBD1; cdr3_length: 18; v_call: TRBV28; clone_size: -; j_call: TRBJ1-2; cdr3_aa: CASSPTLGGGNPRGGYTF; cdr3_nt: TGTGCCAGCAGTCCGACCTTAGGGGGCGGAAATCCTCGAGGTGGCTACACCTTC
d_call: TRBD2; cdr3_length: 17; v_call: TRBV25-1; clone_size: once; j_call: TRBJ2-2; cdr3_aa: CASSEASIAGVAGELFF; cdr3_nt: TGTGCCAGCAGTGAAGCATCGATAGCGGGAGTTGCCGGGGAGCTGTTTTTT
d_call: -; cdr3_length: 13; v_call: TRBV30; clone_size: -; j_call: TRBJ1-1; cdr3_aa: CAWTRGSNTEAFF; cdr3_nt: TGTGCCTGGACTAGGGGTTCGAACACTGAAGCTTTCTTT
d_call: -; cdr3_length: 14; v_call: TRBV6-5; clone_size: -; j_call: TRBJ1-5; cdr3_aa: CASSQAGNNQPQHF; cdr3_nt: TGTGCCAGCAGCCAGGCAGGGAACAATCAGCCCCAGCATTTT